The sample holds a few counts of the clone carrying this T cell receptor beta chain. The target antigen is unknown. These data are taken from a study of shared clonotypes between healthy human individuals. The wider study: There were three CD4 naive, three CD4 memory, two CD8 naive and one CD8 memory plates per donor. Study-level results: Rarefaction gave evidence that sorted-subset sequencing remained incomplete despite large depth.

The authors distributed each subset's genomic DNA evenly over several immunoSEQ plates. Profiled with immunoSEQ multiplex PCR; TCRdb holds only in-frame clones, not every one. Of 2,500,000 or so clones listed, approximately 90% are singletons. Between the trimmed V and J ends, which lost 6 bases and 4 bases, there was a span of 15 bases. The CDR3 runs to 14 residues. Germline lookup yields CDR1 MNHEY and CDR2 SMNVEV (reference sequence). The receptor was isolated from a man younger than 30 in good health. Sequences were obtained from naive CD4+ T cells sorted from blood. Subset specified: CD45RA+ positively selected. V is TRBV27 and J is TRBJ1-1; no clear D. CDR3: CASRLGQRSTEAFF. CDR3 DNA: TGTGCCAGCAGACTTGGCCAACGGAGCACTGAAGCTTTCTTT.